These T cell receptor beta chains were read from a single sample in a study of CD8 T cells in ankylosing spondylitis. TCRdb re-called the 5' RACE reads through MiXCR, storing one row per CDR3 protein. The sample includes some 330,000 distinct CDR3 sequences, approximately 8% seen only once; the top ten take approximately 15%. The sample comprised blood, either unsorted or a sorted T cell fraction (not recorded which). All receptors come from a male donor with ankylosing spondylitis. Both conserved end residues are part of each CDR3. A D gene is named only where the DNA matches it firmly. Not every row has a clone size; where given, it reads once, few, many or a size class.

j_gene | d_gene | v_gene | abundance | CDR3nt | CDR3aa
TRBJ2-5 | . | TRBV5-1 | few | TGCGCCAGCAGCTTGATCGGGTCGGAGACCCAGTACTTC | CASSLIGSETQYF
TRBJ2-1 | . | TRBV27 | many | TGTGCCAGCAGTTTGATGGGGACAACCTACAATGAGCAGTTCTTC | CASSLMGTTYNEQFF
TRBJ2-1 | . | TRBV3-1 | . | TGTGCCAGCAGCCAAGTCCCAGAGCATGAGCAGTTCTTC | CASSQVPEHEQFF
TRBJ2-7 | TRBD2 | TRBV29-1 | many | TGCAGCGCCGGGGGGACGGGCTACGAGCAGTACTTC | CSAGGTGYEQYF
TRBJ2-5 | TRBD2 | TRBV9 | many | TGTGCCAGCACGACTAGCGGGGCACAAGAGACCCAGTACTTC | CASTTSGAQETQYF
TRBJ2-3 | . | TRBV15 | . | TGTGCCACCAGCAGAGATGGTGGTAGCACAGATACGCAGTATTTT | CATSRDGGSTDTQYF
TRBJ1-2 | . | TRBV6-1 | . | TGTGCCAGCAGTGATCTACTCGGTTCCCCCCTGGGGTATGGCTACACCTTC | CASSDLLGSPLGYGYTF
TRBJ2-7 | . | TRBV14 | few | TGTGCCAGCAGCATCGCAAGCGAGCAGTACTTC | CASSIASEQYF
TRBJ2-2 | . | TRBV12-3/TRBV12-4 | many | TGTGCCAGCAGTTTAACCGGGAGGAACACCGGGGAGCTGTTTTTT | CASSLTGRNTGELFF
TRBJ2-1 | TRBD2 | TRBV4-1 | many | TGCGCCAGCAGCCAACGGCCCGGGACTAGCGGCAATGAGCAGTTCTTC | CASSQRPGTSGNEQFF
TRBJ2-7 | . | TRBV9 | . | TGTGCCAGCAGCGTAGGTACGGGTAACTACGAGCAGTACTTC | CASSVGTGNYEQYF